One sample yielded the 18 T cell receptor beta chains listed below, sequenced in a study of blood T cell repertoires in COVID-19. Libraries were prepared by immunoSEQ multiplex PCR; TCRdb keeps only in-frame clonotypes and omits some of them. The data hold 50,000 or so clones, with approximately 91% observed a single time. The sequenced material came from peripheral blood. All receptors come from a human donor in a cohort sampled during active COVID-19.

The J gene is TRBJ2-6, the V gene TRBV9, with 11 bases that match TRBD2. CDR1 SGDLS and CDR2 YYNGEE come from the germline V gene. With 4 bases clipped from V and 0 bases from J, the junction kept 6 bases outside the gene matches. The length of the CDR3 is 18 residues. The CDR3 loop reads CASSPTSGRVSGANVLTF. As DNA, the CDR3 is TGTGCCAGCAGCCCCACTAGCGGGAGAGTCTCTGGGGCCAACGTCCTGACTTTC.

V usage is TRBV27 and J usage is TRBJ2-7, with 7 bases identical to TRBD1. The V segment lost 6 bases and the J segment 0 bases; nucleotides outside the gene matches: 5. This CDR3 comprises 14 residues. Germline-derived CDR1 and CDR2 are MNHEY and SMNVEV (reference sequence). The CDR3 loop is CASSPTGRSYEQYF. Written as DNA, the CDR3 is TGTGCCAGCAGCCCGACAGGGCGCTCCTACGAGCAGTACTTC.

V usage is TRBV14 and J usage is TRBJ2-3, with D perhaps TRBD1 (6 bases). Germline-derived CDR1 and CDR2 are SGHDN and FVKESK. The CDR3 length is 15 residues. V was trimmed by 3 bases and J by 3 bases, leaving 13 bases between them. This CDR3 is CASSQATGFTDTQYF. The CDR3 DNA sequence: TGTGCCAGCAGCCAGGCCACAGGGTTTACAGATACGCAGTATTTT.

The rearrangement joins TRBV7-2 to TRBJ2-1, with D maybe TRBD2 (6 bases). Deletions cut 6 bases from V and 0 bases from J, with 15 bases between. This CDR3 has 16 amino acids. Germline loops: CDR1 SGHTA, CDR2 FQGNSA. CDR3 in amino acids: CASRVSGTGSYNEQFF. The CDR3, as DNA: TGTGCCAGCAGGGTCTCCGGGACTGGCTCCTACAATGAGCAGTTCTTC. The variable domain in full, completed from reference TRBV7-2 and TRBJ2-1, reads GAGVSQSPSNKVTEKGKDVELRCDPISGHTALYWYRQSLGQGLEFLIYFQGNSAPDKSGLPSDRFSAERTGGSVSTLTIQRTQQEDSAVYLCASRVSGTGSYNEQFFGPGTRLTVL.

The chain has TRBV6-2 or TRBV6-3 and TRBJ1-6; a possible D gene is TRBD1 (5 bases). Trimming took off 6 bases at V and 14 bases at J, with 14 bases between the two ends. CDR3 length equals 12 residues. Germline V gives CDR1 MNHEY, CDR2 SVGEGT. The CDR3 region is CASSGGTTTLHF. CDR3 coding DNA: TGTGCCAGCAGCGGGGGGACTACAACCCTCCACTTT.

This clone came up once. CDR3 sequence: CATSDFVGASGNTGELFF. The CDR3 coding sequence is TGTGCCACCAGTGATTTTGTTGGGGCTAGCGGGAACACCGGGGAGCTGTTTTTT. The chain uses TRBV24-1 and TRBJ2-2, with 7 bases aligning to TRBD2. The V segment lost 1 base and the J segment 1 base; nucleotides outside the gene matches: 8. Germline V gene lookup returns CDR1 KGHDR and CDR2 SFDVKD. The CDR3 consists of 18 residues.

In its sample, this clone was seen once. The V gene is TRBV6-1, the J gene TRBJ2-2; 8 bases align to TRBD1. There are 15 residues in the CDR3. The V gene's germline CDR1 is MNHNS and CDR2 SASEGT. Trimming took 2 bases from V and 6 from J; bases not matched to a gene: 5. CDR3 nucleotide sequence: TGTGCCAGCAGTGAATCAGGGGGCGCGGCCGGGGAGCTGTTTTTT. Translation gives CASSESGGAAGELFF.

The rearrangement links TRBV14 to TRBJ2-2; TRBD1 aligns across 7 bases. This CDR3 contains 14 residues. Germline V lookup: CDR1 SGHDN, CDR2 FVKESK. V lost 7 bases and J lost 3; bases outside the gene matches: 5. The CDR3 here is CASNEGADTGELFF. The CDR3 DNA reads TGTGCCAGCAACGAGGGGGCGGACACCGGGGAGCTGTTTTTT.

The chain carries TRBV6-5 and TRBJ1-4, with 9 bases that match TRBD1. The CDR3 length is 15 residues. V lost 6 bases to trimming and J lost 8 bases; unmatched junction nucleotides: 10. Germline V gene lookup returns CDR1 MNHEY and CDR2 SVGAGI. CDR3: CASRSGGTGKEKLFF. The DNA of the CDR3 is TGTGCCAGCAGGTCTGGGGGGACAGGGAAAGAAAAACTGTTTTTT.

The gene calls are TRBV7-9 and TRBJ1-5, with D perhaps TRBD1 (5 bases). The ends were cut back, 5 bases at V and 4 bases at J, with 12 bases in the middle. Germline assignment: CDR1 SEHNR and CDR2 FQNEAQ (reference sequence). The CDR3 is made up of 14 amino acids. In DNA form, the CDR3 reads TGTGCCAGCAGCAGACGGGGGGAAAATCAGCCCCAGCATTTT. As protein: CASSRRGENQPQHF.

This clone has just a few counts. V gene TRBV27 combines with J gene TRBJ2-1; D ambiguous. Deletions cut 6 bases from V and 0 bases from J, with 12 bases between. CDR1 is MNHEY, CDR2 SMNVEV, per germline (reference sequence). The CDR3 is 15 residues long. CDR3 in amino acids: CASRSSTSSYNEQFF. DNA for the CDR3: TGTGCCAGCAGATCCAGTACCAGCTCCTACAATGAGCAGTTCTTC.

This sequence joins TRBV28 and TRBJ1-5; 7 bases are a match to TRBD1. In germline, CDR1 is MDHEN, CDR2 SYDVKM. Trimming at V came to 6 bases and at J to 7 bases, leaving 24 bases not matched to a gene. The CDR3 has 19 amino acids. In nucleotides, the CDR3 is TGTGCCAGCAGCTATCCCCCGGACAGGATGTACAGCGGGGGACAGCCCCAGCATTTT. Its protein product is CASSYPPDRMYSGGQPQHF.

The chain employs TRBV19 and TRBJ2-3; 8 nucleotides agree with TRBD2. This CDR3 contains 15 residues. Per germline, CDR1 LNHDA and CDR2 SQIVND (reference sequence). With 3 bases clipped from V and 4 bases from J, the junction kept 6 bases outside the gene matches. This CDR3 reads CASSIRGGLADTQYF. In nucleotides, the CDR3 is TGTGCCAGTAGTATTCGGGGGGGCCTCGCAGATACGCAGTATTTT. The full variable domain, rest sourced from reference TRBV19 and TRBJ2-3, is DGGITQSPKYLFRKEGQNVTLSCEQNLNHDAMYWYRQDPGQGLRLIYYSQIVNDFQKGDIAEGYSVSREKKESFPLTVTSAQKNPTAFYLCASSIRGGLADTQYFGPGTRLTVL.

V and J are TRBV9 and TRBJ2-2; TRBD1 matches 11 bases. V shed 3 bases, J shed 5 bases, and the junction held 6 bases outside the gene matches. CDR1 and CDR2 (germline): SGDLS, YYNGEE. There are 16 residues in the CDR3. The CDR3 nucleotides read TGTGCCAGCAGCGCCACCGGGACAGGGGGAACCGGGGAGCTGTTTTTT. It specifies CASSATGTGGTGELFF. The variable domain in full, completed from reference TRBV9 and TRBJ2-2, reads DSGVTQTPKHLITATGQRVTLRCSPRSGDLSVYWYQQSLDQGLQFLIQYYNGEERAKGNILERFSAQQFPDLHSELNLSSLELGDSALYFCASSATGTGGTGELFFGEGSRLTVL.

CDR3 loop: CASSGGGNEQFF. CDR3 nucleotide sequence: TGCGCCAGCAGCGGGGGAGGGAATGAGCAGTTCTTC. The chain links TRBV10-2 to TRBJ2-1; TRBD2 aligns across 7 bases. CDR1 and CDR2 (germline): WSHSY, SAAADI. J lost 7 bases, V lost 6 bases, and 3 bases had no gene match. The CDR3 totals 12 residues.

J is TRBJ2-3 and V is TRBV11-2; TRBD1 agrees at 7 bases. This CDR3 region has 16 residues. CDR1 SGHAT and CDR2 FQNNGV come from the germline V gene. With 1 base clipped from V and 1 base from J, the junction kept 5 bases outside the gene matches. The CDR3 protein is CASSLVGGVGTDTQYF. The CDR3 nucleotides read TGTGCCAGCAGCTTAGTAGGGGGCGTGGGCACAGATACGCAGTATTTT.

The V call is TRBV5-1, the J call TRBJ1-3; weak D call: TRBD1 (6 bases). The CDR3 is 16 residues long. With 3 bases removed from V and 0 bases from J, the gap between germline ends came to 13 bases. Germline V gene data show CDR1 as SGHRS and CDR2 as YFSETQ. The chain's CDR3 is CASSSVGATSGNTIYF. CDR3 in DNA: TGCGCCAGCAGCTCCGTGGGGGCGACCTCTGGAAACACCATATATTTT.

This CDR3 is CASSPPRSRADWETQYF. The CDR3 DNA follows: TGTGCCAGCAGCCCCCCCCGGAGTAGAGCGGATTGGGAGACCCAGTACTTC. This chain uses TRBV14 with TRBJ2-5, with a weak D call TRBD2 (5 bases). The germline CDR1 and CDR2 sequences are SGHDN and FVKESK. This CDR3 comprises 17 residues. V was shortened by 4 bases and J by 5 bases, with 23 bases between the two germline ends.